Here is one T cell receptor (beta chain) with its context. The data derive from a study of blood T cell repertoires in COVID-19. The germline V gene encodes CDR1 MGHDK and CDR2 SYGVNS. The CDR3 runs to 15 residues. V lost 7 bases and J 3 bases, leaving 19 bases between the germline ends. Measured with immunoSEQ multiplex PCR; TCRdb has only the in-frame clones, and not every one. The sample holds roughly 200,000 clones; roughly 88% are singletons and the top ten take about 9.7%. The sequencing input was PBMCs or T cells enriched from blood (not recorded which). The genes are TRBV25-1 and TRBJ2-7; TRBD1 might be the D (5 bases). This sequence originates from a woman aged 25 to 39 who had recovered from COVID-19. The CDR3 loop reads CASTLGQGKNYEQYF. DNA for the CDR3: TGTGCCAGCACCCTGGGTCAGGGCAAAAACTACGAGCAGTACTTC.